The present T cell receptor beta chain was sequenced within a study of CD8+CD57+ T cells in acquired aplastic anemia. Study overall: An average of roughly 3 ug of DNA was obtained from sorted CD4+ and CD8+ cells.

This CDR3 spans 12 amino acids. Trimming took off 7 bases at V and 7 bases at J, with 13 bases between the two ends. Before being chosen for sequencing, patients had shown CD8+CD57+ cell expansion by flow cytometry. For CDR3 and TCR beta VDJ profiling, genomic DNA was the template used. TCRdb itself ran the reads through MiXCR, one entry per CDR3 protein. The profile shows a few hundred thousand distinct CDR3 sequences, about a third of them singletons. This sequence originates from a human donor with aplastic anemia. The chain links TRBV12-3 or TRBV12-4 to TRBJ2-5, with D perhaps TRBD1 (5 bases). The sequenced sample was sorted CD4+, CD8+, or CD8+CD57+ T cells (not recorded which) from PBMCs. The CDR3 nucleotides are TGTGCCAGCAATGCGAAAAGGGGGACCCAGTACTTC. Encoded protein: CASNAKRGTQYF.